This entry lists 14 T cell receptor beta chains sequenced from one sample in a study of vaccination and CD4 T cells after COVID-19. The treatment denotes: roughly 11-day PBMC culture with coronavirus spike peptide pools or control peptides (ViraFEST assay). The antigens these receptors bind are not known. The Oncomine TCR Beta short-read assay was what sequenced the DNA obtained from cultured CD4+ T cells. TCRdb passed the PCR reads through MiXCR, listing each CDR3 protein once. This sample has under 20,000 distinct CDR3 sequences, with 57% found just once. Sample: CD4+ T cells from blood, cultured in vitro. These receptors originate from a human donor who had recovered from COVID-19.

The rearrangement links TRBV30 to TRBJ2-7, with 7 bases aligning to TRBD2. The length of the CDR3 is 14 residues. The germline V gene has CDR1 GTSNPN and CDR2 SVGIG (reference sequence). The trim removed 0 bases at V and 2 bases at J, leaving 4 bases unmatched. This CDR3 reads CAWSVRGRTYEQYF. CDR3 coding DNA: TGTGCCTGGAGTGTACGCGGGAGAACCTACGAGCAGTACTTC. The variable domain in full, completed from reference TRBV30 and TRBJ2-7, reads SQTIHQWPATLVQPVGSPLSLECTVEGTSNPNLYWYRQAAGRGLQLLFYSVGIGQISSEVPQNLSASRPQDRQFILSSKKLLLSDSGFYLCAWSVRGRTYEQYFGPGTRLTVT.

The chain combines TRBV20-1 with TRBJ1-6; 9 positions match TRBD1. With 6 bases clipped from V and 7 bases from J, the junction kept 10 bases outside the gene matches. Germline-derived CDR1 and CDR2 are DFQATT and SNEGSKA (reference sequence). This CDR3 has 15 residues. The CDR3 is CSADITTGGNSPLHF. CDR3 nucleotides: TGCAGTGCCGATATAACCACAGGGGGCAATTCACCCCTCCACTTT.

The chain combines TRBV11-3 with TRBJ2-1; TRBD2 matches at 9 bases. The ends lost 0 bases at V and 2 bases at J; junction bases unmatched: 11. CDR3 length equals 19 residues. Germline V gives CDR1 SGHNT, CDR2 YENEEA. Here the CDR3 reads CASSLERWPSGTTYNEQFF. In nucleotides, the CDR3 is TGTGCCAGCAGCTTAGAAAGATGGCCTAGCGGGACGACCTACAATGAGCAGTTCTTC.

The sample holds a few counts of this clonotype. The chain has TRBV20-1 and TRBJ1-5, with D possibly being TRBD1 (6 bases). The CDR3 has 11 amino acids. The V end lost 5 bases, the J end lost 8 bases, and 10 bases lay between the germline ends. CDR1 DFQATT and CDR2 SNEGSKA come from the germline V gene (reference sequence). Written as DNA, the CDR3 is TGCAGTGCTGTACAGGGAAAGCCCCAGCATTTT. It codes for CSAVQGKPQHF.

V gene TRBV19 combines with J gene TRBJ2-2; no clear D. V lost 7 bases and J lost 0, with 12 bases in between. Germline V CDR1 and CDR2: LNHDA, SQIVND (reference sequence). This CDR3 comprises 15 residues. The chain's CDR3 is CASNSGRTNTGELFF. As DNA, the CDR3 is TGTGCCAGTAACTCTGGGCGAACGAACACCGGGGAGCTGTTTTTT. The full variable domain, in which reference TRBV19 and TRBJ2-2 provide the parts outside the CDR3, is DGGITQSPKYLFRKEGQNVTLSCEQNLNHDAMYWYRQDPGQGLRLIYYSQIVNDFQKGDIAEGYSVSREKKESFPLTVTSAQKNPTAFYLCASNSGRTNTGELFFGEGSRLTVL.

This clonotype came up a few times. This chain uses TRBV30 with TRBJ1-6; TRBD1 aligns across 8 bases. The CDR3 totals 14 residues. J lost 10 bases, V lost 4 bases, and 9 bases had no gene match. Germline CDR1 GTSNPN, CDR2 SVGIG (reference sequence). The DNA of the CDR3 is TGTGCCTGGATTAATGGACAGGGTTCCTCACCCCTCCACTTT. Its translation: CAWINGQGSSPLHF.

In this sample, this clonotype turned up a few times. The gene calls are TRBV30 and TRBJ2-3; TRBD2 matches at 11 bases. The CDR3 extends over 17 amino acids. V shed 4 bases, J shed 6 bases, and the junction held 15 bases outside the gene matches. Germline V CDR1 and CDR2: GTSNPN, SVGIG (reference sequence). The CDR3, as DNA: TGTGCCTGGACTCCACGGGCTAGCGGGAGGATGGGGGATACGCAGTATTTT. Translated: CAWTPRASGRMGDTQYF.

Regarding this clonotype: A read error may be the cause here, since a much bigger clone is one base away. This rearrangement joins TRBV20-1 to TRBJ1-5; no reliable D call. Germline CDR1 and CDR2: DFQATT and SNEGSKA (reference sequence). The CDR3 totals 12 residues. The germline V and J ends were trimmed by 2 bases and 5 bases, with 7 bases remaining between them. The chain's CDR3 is CSARNSDQPQHF. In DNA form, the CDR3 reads TGCAGTGCTAGAAACAGCGATCAGCCCCAGCATTTT.

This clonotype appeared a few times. CDR3 nucleotide sequence: TGTGCCACCAGCCGATCACCGGGACAGGGCACTGAAGCTTTCTTT. Residues: CATSRSPGQGTEAFF. J is TRBJ1-1 and V is TRBV15, with 9 bases lining up with TRBD1. Unmatched junction bases numbered 8, after V lost 5 bases and J lost 4 bases. There are 15 residues in the CDR3. Germline loops: CDR1 LNHNV, CDR2 YYDKDF (reference sequence). The full variable domain, with the rest looked up from reference TRBV15 and TRBJ1-1, is DAMVIQNPRYQVTQFGKPVTLSCSQTLNHNVMYWYQQKSSQAPKLLFHYYDKDFNNEADTPDNFQSRRPNTSFCFLDIRSPGLGDTAMYLCATSRSPGQGTEAFFGQGTRLTVV.

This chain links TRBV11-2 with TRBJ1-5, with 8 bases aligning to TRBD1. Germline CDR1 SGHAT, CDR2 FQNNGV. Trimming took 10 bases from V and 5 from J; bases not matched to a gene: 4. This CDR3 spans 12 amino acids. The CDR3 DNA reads TGTGCCACCAAGACAGGGGATCAGCCCCAGCATTTT. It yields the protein CATKTGDQPQHF.

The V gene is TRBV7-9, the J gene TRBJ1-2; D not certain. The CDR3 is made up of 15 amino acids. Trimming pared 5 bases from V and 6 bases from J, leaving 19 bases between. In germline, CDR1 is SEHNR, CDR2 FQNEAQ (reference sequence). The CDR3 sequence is CASSPKEFLEDGYTF. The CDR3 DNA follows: TGTGCCAGCAGCCCAAAGGAGTTCCTAGAGGATGGCTACACCTTC.

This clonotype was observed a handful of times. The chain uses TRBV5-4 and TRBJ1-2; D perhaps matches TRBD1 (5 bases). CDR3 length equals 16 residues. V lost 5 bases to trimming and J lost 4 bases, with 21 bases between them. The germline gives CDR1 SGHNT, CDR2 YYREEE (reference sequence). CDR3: CASRDPRRGTSYGYTF. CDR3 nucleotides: TGTGCCAGCAGGGACCCCCGCCGAGGGACCAGCTATGGCTACACCTTC.

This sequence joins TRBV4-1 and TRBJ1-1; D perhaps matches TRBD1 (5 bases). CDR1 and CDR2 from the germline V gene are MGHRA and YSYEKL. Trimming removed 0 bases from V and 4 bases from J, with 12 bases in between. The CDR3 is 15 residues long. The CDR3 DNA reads TGCGCCAGCAGCCAAGATAGTATGGGGGGCACTGAAGCTTTCTTT. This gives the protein CASSQDSMGGTEAFF.

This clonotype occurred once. CDR3 sequence: CASSLSLNEQFF. The CDR3 coding sequence is TGTGCCAGCAGCTTGTCCCTAAATGAGCAGTTCTTC. The chain uses TRBV11-2 and TRBJ2-1; D remains ambiguous. This CDR3 comprises 12 residues. The germline V gene encodes CDR1 SGHAT and CDR2 FQNNGV. The V end was cut by 3 bases, the J end by 7 bases, with 7 bases between. The full variable domain, rest sourced from reference TRBV11-2 and TRBJ2-1, is EAGVAQSPRYKIIEKRQSVAFWCNPISGHATLYWYQQILGQGPKLLIQFQNNGVVDDSQLPKDRFSAERLKGVDSTLKIQPAKLEDSAVYLCASSLSLNEQFFGPGTRLTVL.